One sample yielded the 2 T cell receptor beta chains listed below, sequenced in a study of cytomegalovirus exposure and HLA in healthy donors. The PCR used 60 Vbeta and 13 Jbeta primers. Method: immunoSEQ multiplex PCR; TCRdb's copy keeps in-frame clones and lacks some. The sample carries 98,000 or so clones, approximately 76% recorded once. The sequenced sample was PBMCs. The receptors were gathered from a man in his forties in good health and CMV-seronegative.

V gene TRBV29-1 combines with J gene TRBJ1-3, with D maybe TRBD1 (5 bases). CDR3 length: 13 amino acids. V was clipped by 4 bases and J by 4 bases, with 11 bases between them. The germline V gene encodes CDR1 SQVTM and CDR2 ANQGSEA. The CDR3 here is CSVGSGWGNTIYF. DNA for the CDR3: TGCAGCGTTGGTTCAGGGTGGGGAAACACCATATATTTT.

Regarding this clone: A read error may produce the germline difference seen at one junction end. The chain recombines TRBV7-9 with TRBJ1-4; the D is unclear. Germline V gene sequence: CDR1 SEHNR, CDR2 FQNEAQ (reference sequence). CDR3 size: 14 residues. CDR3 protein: CSSSLPATNEKLFF. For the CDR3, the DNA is TGTTCCAGCAGCCTACCTGCAACTAATGAAAAACTGTTTTTT.